This T cell receptor (beta chain) was captured in a study of PD-1 and CTLA-4 blockade in melanoma. The ends were cut back, 6 bases at V and 5 bases at J, with 13 bases in the middle. This CDR3 spans 13 amino acids. The germline CDR1 and CDR2 sequences are MGHDK and SYGVNS. The data were produced by immunoSEQ multiplex PCR, yet TCRdb's version contains in-frame clones alone and is incomplete. The sample lists over 15,000 clones; 70% were seen once. The clonotype was recovered from a human donor with melanoma. The sample was CD8+ T cells from peripheral blood, taken from a patient given anti-PD-1 treatment. This chain joins TRBV25-1 and TRBJ1-1; D is possibly TRBD1 (5 bases). The CDR3 DNA is TGTGCCAGCAGGGCTCGGGGGGTAACTGAAGCTTTCTTT. Its protein is CASRARGVTEAFF. Variable domain in full (rest from reference TRBV25-1 and TRBJ1-1): EADIYQTPRYLVIGTGKKITLECSQTMGHDKMYWYQQDPGMELHLIHYSYGVNSTEKGDLSSESTVSRIRTEHFPLTLESARPSHTSQYLCASRARGVTEAFFGQGTRLTVV.